These 22 T cell receptor beta chains were all obtained from the same sample, sequenced in a study of T cells expressing NK-cell markers. TCRdb reprocessed the 5' RACE reads, with one entry per CDR3 protein and no DNA. Seen in this sample are roughly 390,000 distinct CDR3 sequences; the ten most common clones hold 9.5% to 12%. The sequencing sample was made of blood T cells: a sorted CD56 or NKG2C T cell subset, CD4+ or CD8+ T cells, or bulk PBMC T cells (not recorded which). Receptors originate from a woman in her 50s in good health.

V usage is TRBV11-3 and J usage is TRBJ2-5. Germline values: CDR1 SGHNT, CDR2 YENEEA. This CDR3 contains 13 residues. Here the CDR3 reads CASSLLGIQTQYF.

The rearrangement joins TRBV11-2 to TRBJ2-3; TCRdb calls TRBD2, which cannot be checked without DNA. Germline V gene data show CDR1 as SGHAT and CDR2 as FQNNGV. The CDR3 consists of 15 residues. The CDR3: CASSPGLAAEDTQYF. Using reference TRBV11-2 and TRBJ2-3 for the parts outside the CDR3, the full variable domain is EAGVAQSPRYKIIEKRQSVAFWCNPISGHATLYWYQQILGQGPKLLIQFQNNGVVDDSQLPKDRFSAERLKGVDSTLKIQPAKLEDSAVYLCASSPGLAAEDTQYFGPGTRLTVL.

The rearrangement links TRBV2 to TRBJ2-2. The CDR3 contains 14 residues. Germline CDR1 reads SNHLY; CDR2 reads FYNNEI. The CDR3 region is CASSSEPNTGELFF. Full variable domain (remainder filled in from reference TRBV2 and TRBJ2-2): EPEVTQTPSHQVTQMGQEVILRCVPISNHLYFYWYRQILGQKVEFLVSFYNNEISEKSEIFDDQFSVERPDGSNFTLKIRSTKLEDSAMYFCASSSEPNTGELFFGEGSRLTVL.

The chain employs TRBV20-1 and TRBJ1-5. Germline CDR1 DFQATT, CDR2 SNEGSKA (reference sequence). The CDR3 consists of 13 residues. This CDR3 is CSASAGLYQPQHF.

The CDR3 sequence: CASSLGAGEANIQYF. V is TRBV5-1 and J is TRBJ2-4; absent DNA, TCRdb's TRBD1 call cannot be checked. The CDR3 is 15 amino acids. Germline V gene data show CDR1 as SGHRS and CDR2 as YFSETQ.

The V and J genes are TRBV27 and TRBJ2-2; no DNA is available, so the TRBD2 call from TCRdb remains unchecked. From germline, CDR1 is MNHEY and CDR2 SMNVEV (reference sequence). This CDR3 spans 16 amino acids. The CDR3 spells CASRGGGTSWLGELFF.

The rearrangement joins TRBV5-1 to TRBJ2-2; TCRdb calls TRBD2, which cannot be checked without DNA. The germline V gene has CDR1 SGHRS and CDR2 YFSETQ. This CDR3 has 17 amino acids. This chain's CDR3 is CASSGLAIIANTGELFF. Complete variable domain (other parts from reference TRBV5-1 and TRBJ2-2): KAGVTQTPRYLIKTRGQQVTLSCSPISGHRSVSWYQQTPGQGLQFLFEYFSETQRNKGNFPGRFSGRQFSNSRSEMNVSTLELGDSALYLCASSGLAIIANTGELFFGEGSRLTVL.

This chain uses TRBV12-3 or TRBV12-4 with TRBJ2-1; as DNA is missing, the TRBD1 call by TCRdb cannot be tested. The CDR3 contains 14 residues. This CDR3 is CAINRVPPGNEQFF.

The chain joins TRBV7-2 to TRBJ2-1; TCRdb names TRBD1, which stays unverified in the absence of DNA. Germline values: CDR1 SGHTA, CDR2 FQGNSA. The CDR3 length is 15 residues. The CDR3 sequence: CASSDRGGSRGEQFF.

The rearrangement uses TRBV10-3 and TRBJ2-1; there is no DNA to check the TCRdb D call of TRBD1. The CDR3 sequence is 15 residues long. CDR1 and CDR2 from the germline V gene are ENHRY and SYGVKD. CDR3 sequence reads: CAISEEGAAYNEQFF.

The chain employs TRBV27 and TRBJ2-1. The germline V gene encodes CDR1 MNHEY and CDR2 SMNVEV (reference sequence). This CDR3 spans 17 amino acids. The CDR3: CASGHGAESSSYNEQFF.

The gene calls are TRBV5-1 and TRBJ2-1. Germline V gene sequence: CDR1 SGHRS, CDR2 YFSETQ. The CDR3 runs to 14 residues. The CDR3 reads CASSRQDMTHEQFF.

This rearrangement joins TRBV5-1 to TRBJ2-5; TCRdb names TRBD2, which stays unverified in the absence of DNA. CDR1 SGHRS and CDR2 YFSETQ come from the germline V gene. The CDR3 extends over 14 amino acids. CDR3 amino acids: CASSVVSGEETQYF.

This chain connects TRBV18 to TRBJ1-5; TCRdb returns TRBD1, unconfirmable since there is no DNA. The CDR3 has 14 residues. Germline V gene lookup returns CDR1 KGHSH and CDR2 LQKENI. The CDR3 region is CASSPQGGNQPQHF.

The V gene is TRBV7-3, the J gene TRBJ2-1. This CDR3 has 15 amino acids. Germline V gene sequence: CDR1 SGHTA, CDR2 FQGTGA. The CDR3 sequence: CASSLVRSSYNEQFF.

The gene calls are TRBV6-1 and TRBJ2-3; TCRdb gives TRBD1 as the D gene, but with no DNA this cannot be confirmed. The CDR3 runs to 17 residues. Germline V gene data show CDR1 as MNHNS and CDR2 as SASEGT. The CDR3 loop is CASSEPKTASPTDTQYF.

This rearrangement joins TRBV4-1 to TRBJ2-1. CDR1 is MGHRA, CDR2 YSYEKL, per germline. The CDR3 runs 15 residues. The CDR3 here is CASSQADSSYNEQFF.

This chain connects TRBV6-5 to TRBJ2-7; TCRdb's D call of TRBD2 is untestable without DNA. This CDR3 region has 14 residues. Germline CDR1 MNHEY, CDR2 SVGAGI. CDR3: CATATRQGTYEQYF.

The V call is TRBV10-3, the J call TRBJ2-2. CDR1 is ENHRY, CDR2 SYGVKD, per germline. This CDR3 is 13 amino acids long. CDR3 sequence reads: CAIRGSLTGELFF.

The chain is built from TRBV15 and TRBJ2-7; without DNA, the TCRdb call of TRBD1 cannot be checked. The CDR3 is made up of 16 amino acids. Germline loops: CDR1 LNHNV, CDR2 YYDKDF (reference sequence). The CDR3 loop is CATSRTYRDRAFEQYF.

This chain uses TRBV12-3 or TRBV12-4 with TRBJ2-3. CDR3 length: 14 amino acids. This CDR3 reads CASSFRQNTDTQYF.

This chain links TRBV29-1 with TRBJ1-1. This CDR3 has 11 amino acids. The germline V gene encodes CDR1 SQVTM and CDR2 ANQGSEA. The CDR3 region is CSGLVRTEAFF.